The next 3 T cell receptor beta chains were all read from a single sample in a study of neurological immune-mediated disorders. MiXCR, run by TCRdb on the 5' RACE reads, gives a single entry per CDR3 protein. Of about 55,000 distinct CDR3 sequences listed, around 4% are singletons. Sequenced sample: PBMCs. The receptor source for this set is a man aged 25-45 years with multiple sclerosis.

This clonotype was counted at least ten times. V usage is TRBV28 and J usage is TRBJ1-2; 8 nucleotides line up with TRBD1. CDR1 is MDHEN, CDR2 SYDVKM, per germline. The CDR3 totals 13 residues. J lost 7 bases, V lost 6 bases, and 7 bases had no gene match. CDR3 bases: TGTGCCAGCAGACCCGACAGGGGAGGTGGCTACACCTTC. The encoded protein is CASRPDRGGGYTF.

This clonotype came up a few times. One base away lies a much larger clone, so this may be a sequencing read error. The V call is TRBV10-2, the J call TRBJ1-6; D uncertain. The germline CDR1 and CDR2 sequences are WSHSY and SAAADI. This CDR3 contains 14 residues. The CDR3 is CATQRLTGGSPLNF. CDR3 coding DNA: TGCGCCACCCAGCGCCTCACGGGAGGATCACCCCTCAACTTT.

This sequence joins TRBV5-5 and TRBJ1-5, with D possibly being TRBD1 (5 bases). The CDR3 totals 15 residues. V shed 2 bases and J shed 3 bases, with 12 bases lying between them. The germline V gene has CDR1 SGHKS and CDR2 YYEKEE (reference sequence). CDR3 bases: TGTGCCAGCAGCTTTTTCGGGGGAAACAATCAGCCCCAGCATTTT. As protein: CASSFFGGNNQPQHF.